This is a list of T cell receptor beta chains from one sample in a study of regulatory T cells in long-lasting Graves disease. TCRdb re-called the multiplex PCR reads through MiXCR, storing one row per CDR3 protein. The sample holds roughly 610,000 distinct CDR3 sequences, approximately 15% seen once. The same data also went into a second study, on T cells in Graves' hyperthyroidism and ophthalmopathy.

This sample comprised peripheral blood mononuclear cells (PBMCs), obtained at new diagnosis, from a patient treated with antithyroid drugs. The receptors were gathered from a woman under 40 with Graves disease. CDR3s include the opening cysteine and the closing phenylalanine or tryptophan. Fields, in order: V gene, J gene, D gene, clone size, CDR3 DNA, CDR3 protein. A D gene is named only where the DNA matches it firmly. Expanded clones are given a class, and other clones once, few, many or no size at all.

v_call: TRBV5-1
j_call: TRBJ2-2
d_call: .
clone_size: many
cdr3_nt: TGCGCCAGCAGCTTGACGAATCTGGGTGTCACCGGGGAGCTGTTTTTT
cdr3_aa: CASSLTNLGVTGELFF

v_call: TRBV28
j_call: TRBJ2-3
d_call: .
clone_size: many
cdr3_nt: TGTGCCAGCAGTGGGACAGACGCGGGGCTTGGAACAGATACGCAGTATTTT
cdr3_aa: CASSGTDAGLGTDTQYF

v_call: TRBV7-2
j_call: TRBJ2-4
d_call: .
clone_size: many
cdr3_nt: TGTGCCAGCAGTATTTGGTCCTCAGGGATAAACATTCAGTACTTC
cdr3_aa: CASSIWSSGINIQYF

v_call: TRBV20-1
j_call: TRBJ1-1
d_call: .
clone_size: few
cdr3_nt: TGCAGTGCTAGATTGGGGATTCAAATCGCTGAAGCTTTCTTT
cdr3_aa: CSARLGIQIAEAFF

v_call: TRBV28
j_call: TRBJ1-5
d_call: TRBD1
clone_size: many
cdr3_nt: TGTGCCAGCAGTCCTCTCGTCCCGGGACAGGGCTATAGCAATCAGCCCCAGCATTTT
cdr3_aa: CASSPLVPGQGYSNQPQHF

v_call: TRBV2
j_call: TRBJ1-5
d_call: .
clone_size: .
cdr3_nt: TGTGCCAGCATTATCAACTCCAATCAGCCCCAGCATTTT
cdr3_aa: CASIINSNQPQHF

v_call: TRBV7-9
j_call: TRBJ1-4
d_call: .
clone_size: .
cdr3_nt: TGTGCCAGCAGCTTTAACCCTAATGAAAAACTGTTTTTT
cdr3_aa: CASSFNPNEKLFF

v_call: TRBV7-2
j_call: TRBJ2-3
d_call: TRBD2
clone_size: many
cdr3_nt: TGTGCCAGCAGCCCCGGACTAGCCAGGGCAGATACGCAGTATTTT
cdr3_aa: CASSPGLARADTQYF

v_call: TRBV3-1
j_call: TRBJ1-4
d_call: TRBD1
clone_size: few
cdr3_nt: TGTGCCAGCAGCCCGGGACAGCCAGAGAAACTGTTTTTT
cdr3_aa: CASSPGQPEKLFF

v_call: TRBV6-1
j_call: TRBJ1-2
d_call: .
clone_size: .
cdr3_nt: TGTGCCAGCAGTCGAGGGACTCCTACCGGGAAAGGCTACACCTTC
cdr3_aa: CASSRGTPTGKGYTF

v_call: TRBV20-1
j_call: TRBJ2-5
d_call: TRBD2
clone_size: .
cdr3_nt: TGCAGCGTGCGCAACGGGGGGGAAGAGACCCAGTACTTC
cdr3_aa: CSVRNGGEETQYF

v_call: TRBV28
j_call: TRBJ2-5
d_call: .
clone_size: many
cdr3_nt: TGTGCCAGCAGTTTTTCCAGGGGATCTCAAATGGACCTTCAAGAGACCCAGTACTTC
cdr3_aa: CASSFSRGSQMDLQETQYF

v_call: TRBV2
j_call: TRBJ2-5
d_call: TRBD1
clone_size: many
cdr3_nt: TGTGCCGGTAGCAAGGGACAGTCCCAAGAGACCCAGTACTTC
cdr3_aa: CAGSKGQSQETQYF

v_call: TRBV19
j_call: TRBJ1-5
d_call: TRBD1
clone_size: many
cdr3_nt: TGTGCCAGTAGTACTCAGGGGGTCCAGCCCCAGCATTTT
cdr3_aa: CASSTQGVQPQHF

v_call: TRBV4-1
j_call: TRBJ2-1
d_call: TRBD1
clone_size: .
cdr3_nt: TGCGCCAGCAGCGAAGACGGGACAGACTACAATGAGCAGTTCTTC
cdr3_aa: CASSEDGTDYNEQFF

v_call: TRBV7-8
j_call: TRBJ2-3
d_call: TRBD1
clone_size: few
cdr3_nt: TGTGCCAGCAGCTTCCGGGACAGGGGAGGTCCAGATACGCAGTATTTT
cdr3_aa: CASSFRDRGGPDTQYF

v_call: TRBV6-1
j_call: TRBJ2-7
d_call: .
clone_size: .
cdr3_nt: TGTGCCAGCAGTGAATATCCTCACACGAATCGTATAGACTACGAGCAGTACTTC
cdr3_aa: CASSEYPHTNRIDYEQYF

v_call: TRBV10-3
j_call: TRBJ2-6
d_call: .
clone_size: .
cdr3_nt: TGTGCCAGCAGGGAATCAGGGGCCGGGGCCAACGTCCTGACTTTC
cdr3_aa: CASRESGAGANVLTF